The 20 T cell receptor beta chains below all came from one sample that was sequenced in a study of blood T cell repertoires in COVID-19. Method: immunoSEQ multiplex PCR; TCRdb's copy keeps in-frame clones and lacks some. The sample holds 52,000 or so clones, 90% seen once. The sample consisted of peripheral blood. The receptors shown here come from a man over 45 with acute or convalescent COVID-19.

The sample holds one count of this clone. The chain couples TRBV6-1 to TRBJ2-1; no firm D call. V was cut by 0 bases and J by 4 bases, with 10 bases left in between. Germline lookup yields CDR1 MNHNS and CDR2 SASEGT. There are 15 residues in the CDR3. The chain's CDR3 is CASSEAYSSYNEQFF. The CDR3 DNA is TGTGCCAGCAGTGAAGCGTATTCGAGTTACAATGAGCAGTTCTTC.

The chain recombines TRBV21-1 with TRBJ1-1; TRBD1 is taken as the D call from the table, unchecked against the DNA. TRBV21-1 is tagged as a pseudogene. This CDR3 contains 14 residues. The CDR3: CASSLRGWETEAFF. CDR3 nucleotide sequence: TGTGCCAGCAGTCTCAGGGGTTGGGAGACTGAAGCTTTCTTT.

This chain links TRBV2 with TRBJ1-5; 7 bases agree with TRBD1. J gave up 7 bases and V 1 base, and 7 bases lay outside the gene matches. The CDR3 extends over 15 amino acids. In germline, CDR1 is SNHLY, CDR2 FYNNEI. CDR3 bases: TGTGCCAGCAGTGAAGTTGGAGGGGGCCGCCAGCCCCAGCATTTT. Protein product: CASSEVGGGRQPQHF.

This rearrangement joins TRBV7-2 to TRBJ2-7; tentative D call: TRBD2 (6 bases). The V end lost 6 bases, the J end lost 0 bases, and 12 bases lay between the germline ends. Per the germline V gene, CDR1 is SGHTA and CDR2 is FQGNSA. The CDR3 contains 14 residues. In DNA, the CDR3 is TGTGCCAGCAGGGAGGGAGGCGGCTCCTACGAGCAGTACTTC. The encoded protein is CASREGGGSYEQYF.

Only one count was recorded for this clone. CDR3 sequence: CASSYLSGSGNTQYF. DNA for the CDR3: TGTGCCAGCAGTTACCTTAGCGGGAGCGGGAATACGCAGTATTTT. The chain combines TRBV7-2 with TRBJ2-3; TRBD2 agrees at 9 bases. CDR3 length: 15 amino acids. The junction had 11 bases not matched to a gene; V was cut back by 6 bases and J by 7 bases. Germline assignment: CDR1 SGHTA and CDR2 FQGNSA.

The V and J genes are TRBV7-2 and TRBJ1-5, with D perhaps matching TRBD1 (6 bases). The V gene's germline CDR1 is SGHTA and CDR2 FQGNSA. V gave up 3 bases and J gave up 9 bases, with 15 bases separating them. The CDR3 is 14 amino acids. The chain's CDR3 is CASSLGQGNWPQHF. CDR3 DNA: TGTGCCAGCAGCTTGGGGCAGGGGAATTGGCCCCAGCATTTT.

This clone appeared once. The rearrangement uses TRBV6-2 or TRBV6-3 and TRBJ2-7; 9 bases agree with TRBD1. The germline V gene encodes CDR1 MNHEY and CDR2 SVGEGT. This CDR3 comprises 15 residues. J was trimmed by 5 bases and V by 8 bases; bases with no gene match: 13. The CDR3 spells CASCLPGTGPHEQYF. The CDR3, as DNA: TGTGCCAGCTGCCTTCCCGGGACAGGGCCCCACGAGCAGTACTTC.

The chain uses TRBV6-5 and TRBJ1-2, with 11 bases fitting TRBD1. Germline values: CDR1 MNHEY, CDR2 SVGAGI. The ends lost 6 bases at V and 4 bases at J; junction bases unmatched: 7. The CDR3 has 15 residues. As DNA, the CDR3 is TGTGCCAGCAGACCCCCGGGACAGGGGGTCTATGGCTACACCTTC. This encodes CASRPPGQGVYGYTF.

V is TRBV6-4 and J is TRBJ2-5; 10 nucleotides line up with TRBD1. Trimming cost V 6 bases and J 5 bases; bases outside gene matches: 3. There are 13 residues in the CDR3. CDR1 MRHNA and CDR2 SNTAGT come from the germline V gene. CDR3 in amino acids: CASSSGQGETQYF. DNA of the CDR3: TGTGCCAGCAGCTCGGGACAGGGGGAGACCCAGTACTTC.

CDR3 protein: CASSLDGQQETQYF. The CDR3 nucleotides read TGTGCCAGCAGCTTAGATGGCCAGCAAGAGACCCAGTACTTC. The chain uses TRBV11-3 and TRBJ2-5; no clear D gene. The CDR3 spans 14 residues. V was clipped by 0 bases and J by 2 bases, with 7 bases between them. Germline CDR1 reads SGHNT; CDR2 reads YENEEA.

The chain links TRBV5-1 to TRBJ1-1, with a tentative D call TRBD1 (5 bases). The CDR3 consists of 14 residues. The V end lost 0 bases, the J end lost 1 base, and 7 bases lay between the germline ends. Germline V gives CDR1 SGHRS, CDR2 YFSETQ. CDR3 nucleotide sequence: TGCGCCAGCAGCTTGGGACAGCCGAACACTGAAGCTTTCTTT. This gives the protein CASSLGQPNTEAFF. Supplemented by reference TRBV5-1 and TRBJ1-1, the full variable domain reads KAGVTQTPRYLIKTRGQQVTLSCSPISGHRSVSWYQQTPGQGLQFLFEYFSETQRNKGNFPGRFSGRQFSNSRSEMNVSTLELGDSALYLCASSLGQPNTEAFFGQGTRLTVV.

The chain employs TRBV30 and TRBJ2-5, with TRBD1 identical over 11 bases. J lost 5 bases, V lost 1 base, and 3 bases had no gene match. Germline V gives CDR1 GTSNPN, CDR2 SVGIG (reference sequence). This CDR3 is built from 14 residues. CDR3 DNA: TGTGCCTGGAGTGGGACAGGGGGCCGGGAGACCCAGTACTTC. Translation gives CAWSGTGGRETQYF.

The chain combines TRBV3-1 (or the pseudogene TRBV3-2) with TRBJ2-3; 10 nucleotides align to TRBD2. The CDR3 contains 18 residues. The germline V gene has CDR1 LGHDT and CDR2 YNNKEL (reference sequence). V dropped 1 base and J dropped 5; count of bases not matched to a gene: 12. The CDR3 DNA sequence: TGTGCCAGCAGCCAAGGTTGGACTAGCGGAAAGGGGGTAGATACGCAGTATTTT. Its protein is CASSQGWTSGKGVDTQYF.

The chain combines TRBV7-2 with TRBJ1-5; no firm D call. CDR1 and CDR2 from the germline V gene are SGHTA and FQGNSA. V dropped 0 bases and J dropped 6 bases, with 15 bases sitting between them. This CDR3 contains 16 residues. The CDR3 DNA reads TGTGCCAGCAGCTTAGCCAGCAACGGGATGGGTCAGCCCCAGCATTTT. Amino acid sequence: CASSLASNGMGQPQHF.

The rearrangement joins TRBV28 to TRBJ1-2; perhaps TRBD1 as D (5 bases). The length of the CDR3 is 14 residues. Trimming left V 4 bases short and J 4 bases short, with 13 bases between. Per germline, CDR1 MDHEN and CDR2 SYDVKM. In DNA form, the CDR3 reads TGTGCCAGCAGTTCGTCGACAGTGCCCTATGGCTACACCTTC. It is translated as CASSSSTVPYGYTF.

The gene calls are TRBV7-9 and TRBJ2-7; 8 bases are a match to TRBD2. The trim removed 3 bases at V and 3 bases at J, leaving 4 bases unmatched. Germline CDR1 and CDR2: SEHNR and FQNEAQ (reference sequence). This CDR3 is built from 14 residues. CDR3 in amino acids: CASSLSSGFYEQYF. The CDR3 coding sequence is TGTGCCAGCAGCTTGTCTAGCGGGTTCTACGAGCAGTACTTC.

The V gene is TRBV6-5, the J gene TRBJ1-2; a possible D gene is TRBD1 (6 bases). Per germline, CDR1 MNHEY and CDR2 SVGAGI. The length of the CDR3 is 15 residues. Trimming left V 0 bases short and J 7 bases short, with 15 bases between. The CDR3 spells CASSYSPTGWAGYTF. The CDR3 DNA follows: TGTGCCAGCAGTTACTCCCCTACAGGGTGGGCTGGCTACACCTTC.

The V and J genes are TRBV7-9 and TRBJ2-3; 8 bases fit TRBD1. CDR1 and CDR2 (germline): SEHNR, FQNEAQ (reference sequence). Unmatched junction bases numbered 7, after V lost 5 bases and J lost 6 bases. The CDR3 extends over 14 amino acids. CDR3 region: CASSPGAGGDTQYF. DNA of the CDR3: TGTGCCAGCAGCCCAGGAGCAGGGGGCGATACGCAGTATTTT.

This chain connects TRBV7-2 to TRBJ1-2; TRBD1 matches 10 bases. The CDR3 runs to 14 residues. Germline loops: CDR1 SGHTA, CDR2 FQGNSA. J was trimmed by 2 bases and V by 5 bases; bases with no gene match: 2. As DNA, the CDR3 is TGTGCCAGCAGCCGGACAGGGGGGAACTATGGCTACACCTTC. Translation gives CASSRTGGNYGYTF.

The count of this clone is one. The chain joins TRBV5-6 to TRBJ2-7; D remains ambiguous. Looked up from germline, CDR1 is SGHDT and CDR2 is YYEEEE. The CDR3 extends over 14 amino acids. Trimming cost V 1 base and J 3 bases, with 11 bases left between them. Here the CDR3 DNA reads TGTGCCAGCAGCTTGTTCCCCAGTTTCTACGAGCAGTACTTC. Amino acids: CASSLFPSFYEQYF.